Shown below are 17 T cell receptor beta chains from a single sample sequenced in a study of blood T cells in healthy people across ages. Primed by a sample-barcoded 5' primer and a J-beta primer mix, a second PCR proceeded for about 7 to 11 cycles. TCRdb re-derived calls from the 5' RACE reads in MiXCR, one entry per CDR3 protein. Here the sample spans hundreds of thousands of distinct CDR3 sequences, around 62% being singletons. Sample: blood. The origin of the receptors is a man aged 25 to 40 in good health.

Details on this clonotype: The junction shows a germline mismatch at one end, possibly a read error. The rearrangement links TRBV11-2 to TRBJ2-4; a possible D gene is TRBD2 (6 bases). The CDR3 sequence is 17 residues long. Germline loops: CDR1 SGHAT, CDR2 FQNNGV. Written as DNA, the CDR3 is TGTGCCAGCAGCTTAGGAGTAGGAGGGCTAAACAAAAACACTCAGTACTTC. It yields the protein CASSLGVGGLNKNTQYF.

This clonotype was observed once. The V call is TRBV29-1, the J call TRBJ2-1, with a weak D call TRBD2 (5 bases). Germline CDR1 and CDR2: SQVTM and ANQGSEA. The CDR3 runs to 14 residues. Trimming pared 2 bases from V and 3 bases from J, leaving 11 bases between. CDR3 coding DNA: TGCAGCGTTGAACTTGAGCGGAGCTACAATGAGCAGTTCTTC. It encodes CSVELERSYNEQFF.

The chain joins TRBV7-9 to TRBJ2-7; no definite D call. V was trimmed by 6 bases and J by 2 bases, leaving 8 bases between them. In germline, CDR1 is SEHNR, CDR2 FQNEAQ (reference sequence). This CDR3 region has 12 residues. The CDR3 DNA is TGTGCCAGCAGTTCCGTTGCCTACGAGCAGTACTTC. Its translation is CASSSVAYEQYF.

The J gene is TRBJ2-4, the V gene TRBV7-9, with D uncertain. V lost 5 bases, J lost 0 bases, and 11 bases lay in between. Per germline, CDR1 SEHNR and CDR2 FQNEAQ (reference sequence). This CDR3 is 15 amino acids long. In nucleotides, the CDR3 is TGTGCCAGCAGCCACCAGGAGCTAGCCAAAAACATTCAGTACTTC. Residues: CASSHQELAKNIQYF.

This clonotype was detected a few times. CDR3 nucleotides: TGTGCCAGCAGCAACGGGGGTGAGGGCGAGCAGTACTTC. Its translation: CASSNGGEGEQYF. The chain joins TRBV7-8 to TRBJ2-7; perhaps TRBD2 as D (6 bases). CDR1 and CDR2 (germline): SGHVS, FQNEAQ. The CDR3 contains 13 residues. The germline V and J ends were trimmed by 5 bases and 6 bases, with 14 bases remaining between them.

This clonotype was seen more than once but under ten times. This chain connects TRBV12-3 or TRBV12-4 to TRBJ1-2; no reliable D call. V was shortened by 4 bases and J by 3 bases, with 9 bases between the two germline ends. The CDR3 loop spans 13 amino acids. The CDR3 protein is CASSSRQYYGYTF. In DNA, the CDR3 is TGTGCCAGCAGTTCCCGGCAGTACTATGGCTACACCTTC.

This clonotype has only one observation. The chain links TRBV14 to TRBJ2-3; D tentatively fits TRBD1 or TRBD2 (6 bases each). The CDR3 consists of 15 residues. CDR1 SGHDN and CDR2 FVKESK come from the germline V gene. V was trimmed by 1 base and J by 3 bases, leaving 11 bases between them. CDR3 protein: CASSQVRGRTDTQYF. The CDR3 DNA is TGTGCCAGCAGCCAAGTGAGGGGGAGGACAGATACGCAGTATTTT.

The genes are TRBV4-3 and TRBJ1-4, with TRBD1 as a possible D gene (5 bases). The CDR3 has 15 amino acids. The V end lost 5 bases, the J end lost 5 bases, and 15 bases lay between the germline ends. Germline V gene data show CDR1 as LGHNA and CDR2 as YSLEER. The DNA for the CDR3 is TGCGCCAGCAGCGTCGGGGGTTACGACAATGAAAAACTGTTTTTT. This codes for CASSVGGYDNEKLFF.

The V call is TRBV4-3, the J call TRBJ2-7; TRBD1 is a possible D gene (6 bases). This CDR3 spans 15 amino acids. Germline CDR1 and CDR2: LGHNA and YSLEER. V shed 2 bases and J shed 3 bases, with 14 bases lying between them. Written as DNA, the CDR3 is TGCGCCAGCAGCCAAAGGCAGGGGAGCATCTACGAGCAGTACTTC. Its protein product is CASSQRQGSIYEQYF.

The chain recombines TRBV6-2 or TRBV6-3 with TRBJ2-5; 7 bases line up with TRBD1. V lost 4 bases to trimming and J lost 1 base; unmatched junction nucleotides: 6. This CDR3 comprises 15 residues. Germline V gene data show CDR1 as MNHEY and CDR2 as SVGEGT. CDR3 amino acids: CASSSTDRAQETQYF. In nucleotides, the CDR3 is TGTGCCAGCAGTTCTACCGACAGGGCCCAAGAGACCCAGTACTTC.

The gene calls are TRBV12-3 or TRBV12-4 and TRBJ2-1; D unclear. The CDR3 has 15 amino acids. V dropped 7 bases and J dropped 3 bases, with 16 bases sitting between them. The CDR3 bases are TGTGCCAGCATAATAAAGGACGAGAGCTACAATGAGCAGTTCTTC. This translates into CASIIKDESYNEQFF.

The V gene is TRBV4-2, the J gene TRBJ2-5; the match to TRBD2 covers 9 bases. The germline CDR1 and CDR2 sequences are LGHNA and YNFKEQ. CDR3 length: 17 residues. Trimming removed 0 bases from V and 5 bases from J; junction bases left unmatched: 10. CDR3 protein: CASSQDPPSGERETQYF. The CDR3 DNA is TGTGCCAGCAGCCAAGATCCGCCTAGCGGGGAGCGGGAGACCCAGTACTTC.

This clonotype was seen a single time. This chain connects TRBV12-3 or TRBV12-4 to TRBJ1-5; D possibly corresponds to TRBD1 (5 bases). The CDR3 loop spans 14 amino acids. Trimming removed 3 bases at V and 4 bases at J, with 10 bases between. CDR3 coding DNA: TGTGCCAGCAGTTTCAGGACACCGAATCAGCCCCAGCATTTT. Translation: CASSFRTPNQPQHF.

A remark on this clonotype: The germline gene is not matched at one end of the junction; a read error may be the cause. The J gene is TRBJ2-1, the V gene TRBV10-3; 10 bases map to TRBD2. Germline assignment: CDR1 ENHRY and CDR2 SYGVKD. The CDR3 contains 16 residues. The CDR3 is CATSVNGLAEYNEQFF. The CDR3 bases are TGTGCCACCAGTGTGAACGGACTAGCGGAATACAATGAGCAGTTCTTC.

The chain uses TRBV10-3 and TRBJ2-3; D is perhaps TRBD1 or TRBD2 (5 bases each). Germline CDR1 and CDR2: ENHRY and SYGVKD. The CDR3 spans 17 residues. Trimming cost V 0 bases and J 0 bases, with 13 bases left between them. The CDR3 is CAISESRWGSSTDTQYF. In DNA, the CDR3 is TGTGCCATCAGTGAGTCAAGGTGGGGGAGTAGCACAGATACGCAGTATTTT.

The DNA of the CDR3 is TGTGCCAGCAGCTTAGTCCAGGGTCTACGCGAGCAGTACTTC. This codes for CASSLVQGLREQYF. The gene calls are TRBV7-2 and TRBJ2-5, with D possibly TRBD1 on 5 matching bases. The better agreement between TRBJ2-7 and the DNA end casts doubt on the J call. CDR3 size: 14 residues. The germline V gene has CDR1 SGHTA and CDR2 FQGNSA.

This clonotype was counted many times. The V call is TRBV20-1, the J call TRBJ2-1, with 7 bases that match TRBD2. The CDR3 loop spans 15 amino acids. Germline assignment: CDR1 DFQATT and CDR2 SNEGSKA (reference sequence). With 6 bases clipped from V and 3 bases from J, the junction kept 11 bases outside the gene matches. The CDR3 sequence: CSAGLPGGGYNEQFF. DNA for the CDR3: TGCAGTGCCGGATTACCGGGGGGTGGCTACAATGAGCAGTTCTTC.